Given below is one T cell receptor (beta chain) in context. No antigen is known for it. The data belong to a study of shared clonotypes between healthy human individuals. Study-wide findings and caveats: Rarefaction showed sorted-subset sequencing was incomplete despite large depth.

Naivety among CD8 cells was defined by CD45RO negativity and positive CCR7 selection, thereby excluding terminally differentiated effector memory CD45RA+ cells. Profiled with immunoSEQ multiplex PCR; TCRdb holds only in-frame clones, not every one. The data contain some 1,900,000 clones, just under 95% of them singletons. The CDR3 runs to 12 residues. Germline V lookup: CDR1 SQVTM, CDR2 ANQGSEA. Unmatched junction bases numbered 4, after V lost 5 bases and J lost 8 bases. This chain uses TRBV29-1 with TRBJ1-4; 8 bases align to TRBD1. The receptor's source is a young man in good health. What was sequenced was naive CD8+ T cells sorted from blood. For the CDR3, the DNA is TGCAGCGTTCTACAGGGGGGCGAAAAACTGTTTTTT. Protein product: CSVLQGGEKLFF.